This T cell receptor beta chain was documented in a study of T cells in Graves' hyperthyroidism and ophthalmopathy. RNA transcripts yielded amplified TCR beta CDR3 regions. The HTBI set primed first-round TCR CDR3 RT-PCR. TCRdb called the multiplex PCR reads again in MiXCR, with one record for every CDR3 protein. The sample records 600,000 to 700,000 distinct CDR3 sequences, 45% being singletons. The CDR3 is made up of 16 amino acids. Trimming took 1 base from V and 8 from J; bases not matched to a gene: 9. CDR1 and CDR2 from the germline V gene are SGHVS and FQNEAQ. This clonotype was seen repeatedly, ten times or more.

The sequencing sample was made of peripheral blood or thyroid tissue (not recorded which). This receptor was obtained from an adult man with Graves' disease, either hyperthyroidism or ophthalmopathy (not recorded which). The chain carries TRBV7-8 and TRBJ1-4, with 8 positions matching TRBD1. The DNA of the CDR3 is TGTGCCAGCAGCTTAGTCGGTCGGACAGGGTGGGAAAAACTGTTTTTT. This codes for CASSLVGRTGWEKLFF.